This record concerns one T cell receptor (beta chain) sequence. This sample was included in a study of blood T cell repertoires in COVID-19. Residents of 24 US areas, aged roughly 18 to 89 years, made up the participants. In assigning cohorts, the study relied on participant-reported clinical history. Recovered status in Cohort 3 required two negative PCRs, clearance, or symptom resolution. The ends were cut back, 5 bases at V and 4 bases at J, with 14 bases in the middle. The germline CDR1 and CDR2 sequences are SNHLY and FYNNEI. The CDR3 length is 14 residues. Profiled with immunoSEQ multiplex PCR; TCRdb holds only in-frame clones, not every one. The profile shows about 200,000 clones, around 89% of them singletons.

The clonotype was recovered from a woman younger than 35 who had recovered from COVID-19. The sample consisted of PBMCs or T cells enriched from blood (not recorded which). This chain links TRBV2 with TRBJ1-2; the D gene is possibly TRBD1 (6 bases). The CDR3: CASSKYRASYGYTF. DNA for the CDR3: TGTGCCAGCAGTAAATACAGGGCTAGCTATGGCTACACCTTC.